The clone carrying this TCR beta chain came up a few times. Antigen specificity is unknown. Each CDR3 protein gets one entry after TCRdb re-called the reads with MiXCR. Among about 8,000 distinct CDR3 sequences listed, approximately 17% were seen once. These data belong to a study of liver allograft versus peripheral blood T cells. Looking at the study overall: Transplanted-liver T cell receptor repertoires were compared with recipients' peripheral blood repertoires. Study findings and constraints: Peripheral blood T cell receptor repertoires reportedly differed from those found within liver allografts.

The CDR3 length is 13 residues. Trimming removed 7 bases from V and 4 bases from J, with 11 bases in between. Germline V lookup: CDR1 SGHKS, CDR2 YYEKEE (reference sequence). The chain has TRBV5-5 and TRBJ2-2; D is possibly TRBD1 (6 bases). The source of this sequence is a human patient who had a liver transplant. Part of the T cells may come from the graft donor. The CDR3 DNA follows: TGTGCCAGCCAGAGAGGGGGCACCGGGGAGCTGTTTTTT. This codes for CASQRGGTGELFF. Complete variable domain (other parts from reference TRBV5-5 and TRBJ2-2): DAGVTQSPTHLIKTRGQQVTLRCSPISGHKSVSWYQQVLGQGPQFIFQYYEKEERGRGNFPDRFSARQFPNYSSELNVNALLLGDSALYLCASQRGGTGELFFGEGSRLTVL.